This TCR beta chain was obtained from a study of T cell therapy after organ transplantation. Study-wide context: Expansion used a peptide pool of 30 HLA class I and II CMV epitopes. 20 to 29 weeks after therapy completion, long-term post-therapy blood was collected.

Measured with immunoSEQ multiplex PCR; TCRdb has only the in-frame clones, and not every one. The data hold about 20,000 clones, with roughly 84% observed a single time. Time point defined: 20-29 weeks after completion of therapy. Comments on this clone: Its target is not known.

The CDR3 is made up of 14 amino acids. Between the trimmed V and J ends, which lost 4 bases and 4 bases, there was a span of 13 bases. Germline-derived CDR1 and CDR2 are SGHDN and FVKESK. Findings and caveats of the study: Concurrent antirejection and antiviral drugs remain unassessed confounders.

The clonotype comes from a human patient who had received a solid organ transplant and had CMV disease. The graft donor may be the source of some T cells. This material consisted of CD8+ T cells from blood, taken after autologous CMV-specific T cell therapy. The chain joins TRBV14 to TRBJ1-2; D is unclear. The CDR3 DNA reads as TGTGCCAGCAGCCCTAGACTGTCACCCTATGGCTACACCTTC. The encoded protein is CASSPRLSPYGYTF. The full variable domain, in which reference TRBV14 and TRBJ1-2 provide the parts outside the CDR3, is EAGVTQFPSHSVIEKGQTVTLRCDPISGHDNLYWYRRVMGKEIKFLLHFVKESKQDESGMPNNRFLAERTGGTYSTLKVQPAELEDSGVYFCASSPRLSPYGYTFGSGTRLTVV.